This TCR beta chain was captured in a study of T cells after yellow fever vaccination. The CDR3 covers 15 residues. Looked up from germline, CDR1 is SNHLY and CDR2 is FYNNEI. V lost 5 bases and J lost 5; bases outside the gene matches: 9. MiXCR, run by TCRdb on the 5' RACE reads, gives a single entry per CDR3 protein. The data contain 95,000 to 100,000 distinct CDR3 sequences, roughly 5.2% of them seen just once; the ten biggest clones take up about 41%. This sequence originates from a man younger than 35 who received the YFV17D yellow fever vaccine. V usage is TRBV2 and J usage is TRBJ2-7; TRBD2 matches at 10 bases. Sequences were derived from CD8+ T cells sorted from PBMCs, sampled 10 days after the yellow fever booster vaccination. The CDR3 is CASSRLAGEVDEQYF. DNA for the CDR3: TGTGCCAGCAGTCGTCTAGCGGGGGAGGTAGACGAGCAGTACTTC. Full variable domain (outside the CDR3, taken from reference TRBV2 and TRBJ2-7): EPEVTQTPSHQVTQMGQEVILRCVPISNHLYFYWYRQILGQKVEFLVSFYNNEISEKSEIFDDQFSVERPDGSNFTLKIRSTKLEDSAMYFCASSRLAGEVDEQYFGPGTRLTVT.